One and the same sample provided the 16 T cell receptor beta chains below, sequenced in a study of blood T cell repertoires in COVID-19. The data were produced by immunoSEQ multiplex PCR, yet TCRdb's version contains in-frame clones alone and is incomplete. The data hold some 270,000 clones, with over 75% observed a single time. Sequences were obtained from PBMCs or T cells enriched from blood (not recorded which). The receptors were gathered from a woman in her twenties or thirties who had recovered from COVID-19.

This clone was counted a few times. The genes are TRBV2 and TRBJ1-1; 7 nucleotides line up with TRBD1. The CDR3 extends over 13 amino acids. CDR1 and CDR2 (germline): SNHLY, FYNNEI. The V segment lost 5 bases and the J segment 1 base; nucleotides outside the gene matches: 1. This CDR3 reads CASSWDRNTEAFF. The DNA for the CDR3 is TGTGCCAGCAGTTGGGACAGGAACACTGAAGCTTTCTTT.

The chain is built from TRBV24-1 and TRBJ2-5, with D possibly TRBD1 on 6 matching bases. Trimming pared 4 bases from V and 5 bases from J, leaving 13 bases between. The CDR3 runs 14 residues. CDR1 KGHDR and CDR2 SFDVKD come from the germline V gene. The CDR3 nucleotides are TGTGCCACCAGTGACACCACAGGGTTGGAGACCCAGTACTTC. This translates into CATSDTTGLETQYF.

This clone has a handful of counts. Here the CDR3 reads CASSQTGGATDTQYF. The CDR3 nucleotides are TGTGCCAGCAGCCAGACAGGGGGCGCAACAGATACGCAGTATTTT. J is TRBJ2-3 and V is TRBV7-2; the match to TRBD1 covers 10 bases. There are 15 residues in the CDR3. CDR1 and CDR2 from the germline V gene are SGHTA and FQGNSA. V gave up 5 bases and J gave up 3 bases; unmatched junction bases: 5.

On this clone itself: Other nucleotide sequences in the sample specify the same CDR3. The gene calls are TRBV18 and TRBJ2-5; D gene ambiguous. The CDR3 runs to 13 residues. V lost 2 bases to trimming and J lost 4 bases, with 8 bases between them. The germline V gene encodes CDR1 KGHSH and CDR2 LQKENI. The chain's CDR3 is CASSPRVRETQYF. CDR3 sequence (DNA): TGTGCCAGCTCACCAAGAGTAAGAGAGACCCAGTACTTC.

V is TRBV24-1 and J is TRBJ2-3, with a possible D match to TRBD2 (7 bases). This CDR3 region has 15 residues. Germline-derived CDR1 and CDR2 are KGHDR and SFDVKD. The V end was cut by 7 bases, the J end by 5 bases, with 18 bases between. The CDR3 DNA follows: TGTGCCACCAGCCTTAGGGGGGGAAGAGGAGATACGCAGTATTTT. As protein: CATSLRGGRGDTQYF.

This CDR3 reads CASSLEGGGYEQYF. The CDR3 bases are TGTGCCAGCAGCTTAGAAGGTGGCGGCTACGAGCAGTACTTC. J is TRBJ2-7 and V is TRBV7-9; unclear D gene. From germline, CDR1 is SEHNR and CDR2 FQNEAQ (reference sequence). There are 14 residues in the CDR3. The V and J ends lost 1 base and 3 bases respectively, with 10 bases between them.

The chain is built from TRBV29-1 and TRBJ2-4; D gene ambiguous. Trimming shortened V by 4 bases and J by 0 bases, and 7 bases separated the two germline ends. The germline V gene encodes CDR1 SQVTM and CDR2 ANQGSEA. The CDR3 length is 13 residues. Written as DNA, the CDR3 is TGCAGCGTTGGACTTCGAGCCAAAAACATTCAGTACTTC. Its protein product is CSVGLRAKNIQYF.

This chain connects TRBV2 to TRBJ1-1; no clear D gene. The CDR3 is made up of 15 amino acids. Trimming shortened V by 8 bases and J by 1 base, and 17 bases separated the two germline ends. Germline CDR1 is SNHLY and CDR2 is FYNNEI. The CDR3, as DNA: TGTGCCAGCCCCAGACCCAGGAGGCCGAACACTGAAGCTTTCTTT. This encodes CASPRPRRPNTEAFF.

This chain connects TRBV30 to TRBJ1-5; TRBD1 matches at 10 bases. The length of the CDR3 is 18 residues. V gave up 0 bases and J gave up 0 bases; unmatched junction bases: 8. Looked up from germline, CDR1 is GTSNPN and CDR2 is SVGIG (reference sequence). DNA for the CDR3: TGTGCCTGGAGTGTAGGGACAGGGGCCCGATATAGCAATCAGCCCCAGCATTTT. It yields the protein CAWSVGTGARYSNQPQHF. Complete variable domain (other parts from reference TRBV30 and TRBJ1-5): SQTIHQWPATLVQPVGSPLSLECTVEGTSNPNLYWYRQAAGRGLQLLFYSVGIGQISSEVPQNLSASRPQDRQFILSSKKLLLSDSGFYLCAWSVGTGARYSNQPQHFGDGTRLSIL.

The chain combines TRBV2 with TRBJ2-7, with D perhaps matching TRBD1 (6 bases). The ends were cut back, 6 bases at V and 2 bases at J, with 14 bases in the middle. CDR3 length equals 14 residues. Germline V gene sequence: CDR1 SNHLY, CDR2 FYNNEI. This chain's CDR3 is CASRKQGRAYEQYF. The CDR3 coding sequence is TGTGCCAGCAGAAAACAGGGCAGAGCCTACGAGCAGTACTTC.

This clone has only a few counts. The chain employs TRBV6-5 and TRBJ2-5; TRBD2 agrees at 12 bases. V was clipped by 6 bases and J by 2 bases; unmatched bases: 4. CDR3 length: 15 amino acids. Germline assignment: CDR1 MNHEY and CDR2 SVGAGI. As DNA, the CDR3 is TGTGCCAGCAGCCGACTAGCGGGGGCGCAAGAGACCCAGTACTTC. Its protein is CASSRLAGAQETQYF.

The gene calls are TRBV28 and TRBJ1-1; D is unclear. From germline, CDR1 is MDHEN and CDR2 SYDVKM. CDR3 length: 14 amino acids. V was shortened by 3 bases and J by 4 bases, with 12 bases between the two germline ends. CDR3 DNA sequence: TGTGCCAGCAGTTTCGGGTTAGAGGGCACTGAAGCTTTCTTT. It specifies CASSFGLEGTEAFF. The full variable domain, rest sourced from reference TRBV28 and TRBJ1-1, is DVKVTQSSRYLVKRTGEKVFLECVQDMDHENMFWYRQDPGLGLRLIYFSYDVKMKEKGDIPEGYSVSREKKERFSLILESASTNQTSMYLCASSFGLEGTEAFFGQGTRLTVV.

This sequence joins TRBV28 and TRBJ2-7; D possibly corresponds to TRBD2 (7 bases). CDR1 is MDHEN and CDR2 is SYDVKM in the germline V gene. Trimming removed 6 bases from V and 3 bases from J, with 18 bases in between. CDR3 length: 15 amino acids. The chain's CDR3 is CASSYTSGGIYEQYF. CDR3 in DNA: TGTGCCAGCAGCTACACTTCGGGGGGCATCTACGAGCAGTACTTC.

V is TRBV5-4 and J is TRBJ2-3; the match to TRBD2 covers 7 bases. Per the germline V gene, CDR1 is SGHNT and CDR2 is YYREEE (reference sequence). The trim removed 8 bases at V and 0 bases at J, leaving 9 bases unmatched. This CDR3 spans 15 amino acids. The CDR3 loop is CASMGGDSSTDTQYF. CDR3 nucleotides: TGTGCCAGTATGGGGGGGGATTCGAGCACAGATACGCAGTATTTT.

This sequence joins TRBV5-4 and TRBJ2-7, with D possibly being TRBD2 (5 bases). V gave up 4 bases and J gave up 0 bases, with 17 bases separating them. CDR1 SGHNT and CDR2 YYREEE come from the germline V gene (reference sequence). This CDR3 is built from 16 residues. The CDR3 here is CASSLPGAGSSYEQYF. CDR3 DNA sequence: TGTGCCAGCAGCCTTCCTGGTGCGGGTAGCTCCTACGAGCAGTACTTC.

The chain joins TRBV2 to TRBJ1-4; weak D call: TRBD1 (5 bases). Germline V gives CDR1 SNHLY, CDR2 FYNNEI. V was clipped by 7 bases and J by 4 bases, with 13 bases between them. There are 14 residues in the CDR3. The DNA for the CDR3 is TGTGCCAGCATATCGCAGGGTGGTAATGAAAAACTGTTTTTT. This translates into CASISQGGNEKLFF.